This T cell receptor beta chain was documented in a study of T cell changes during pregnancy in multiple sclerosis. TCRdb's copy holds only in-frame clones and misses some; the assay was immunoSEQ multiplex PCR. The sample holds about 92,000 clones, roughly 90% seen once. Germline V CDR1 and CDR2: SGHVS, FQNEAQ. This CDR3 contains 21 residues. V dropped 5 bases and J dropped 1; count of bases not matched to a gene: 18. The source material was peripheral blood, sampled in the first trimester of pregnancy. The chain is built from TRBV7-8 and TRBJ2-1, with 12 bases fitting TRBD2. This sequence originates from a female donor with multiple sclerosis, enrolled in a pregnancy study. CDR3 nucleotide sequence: TGTGCCAGCAGCCCTCGGCGGACGCCCGAGGGGACTAGCGGGTCCTACAATGAGCAGTTCTTC. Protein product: CASSPRRTPEGTSGSYNEQFF. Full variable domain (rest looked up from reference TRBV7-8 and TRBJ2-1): GAGVSQSPRYKVAKRGQDVALRCDPISGHVSLFWYQQALGQGPEFLTYFQNEAQLDKSGLPSDRFFAERPEGSVSTLKIQRTQQEDSAVYLCASSPRRTPEGTSGSYNEQFFGPGTRLTVL.